This T cell receptor beta chain was documented in a study of shared clonotypes between healthy human individuals. This clone was counted once. The antigen remains unidentified. CD45RO-negative cells were positively selected for CCR7, leaving out terminally differentiated effector memory CD45RA+ cells. The CDR3 has 16 residues. The germline V gene has CDR1 SGHAT and CDR2 FQNNGV. The V and J ends lost 0 bases and 13 bases respectively, with 19 bases between them. Sequenced by immunoSEQ multiplex PCR; TCRdb stores in-frame clones only, minus some. The sample has 2 million to 2.5 million clones; just under 95% are singletons. Study results and limitations: Of the naive CD4 clonotypes, around 4.7% were shared across a handful of donors.

The chain has TRBV11-2 and TRBJ1-6, with a possible D match to TRBD1 (5 bases). The clonotype originates from a man between 18 and 35 years old in good health. Source material: naive CD8+ T cells sorted from blood. The CDR3 coding sequence is TGTGCCAGCAGCTTAGAAGTCGGGGCTAGGTGGTCCCCCCTCCACTTT. It translates to CASSLEVGARWSPLHF. Full variable domain (rest looked up from reference TRBV11-2 and TRBJ1-6): EAGVAQSPRYKIIEKRQSVAFWCNPISGHATLYWYQQILGQGPKLLIQFQNNGVVDDSQLPKDRFSAERLKGVDSTLKIQPAKLEDSAVYLCASSLEVGARWSPLHFGNGTRLTVT.